This TCR beta chain was identified during a study of cytomegalovirus exposure and HLA in healthy donors. To note about this clone: At one of its ends the junction is not consistent with the germline gene, which may arise from a read error.

Regarding donors, all were healthy bone marrow donors. The CDR3 spans 13 residues. In germline, CDR1 is ENHRY, CDR2 SYGVKD. PCR was performed using 60 Vbeta and 13 Jbeta primers. Authors' analysis steps: A follow-up analysis tallied some 80 million unique TCR beta chains, approximately 10 million shared. Libraries were prepared by immunoSEQ multiplex PCR; TCRdb keeps only in-frame clonotypes and omits some of them. V, J and clone size were drawn from that table, and D and trimming were deduced from the DNA. The sample contains approximately 130,000 clones, 83% of which appear only once. The chain joins TRBV10-3 to TRBJ1-1; D gene unclear. The sequence came from a man in his forties in good health and CMV-seronegative. Sequencing was performed on PBMCs. CDR3: CASSYPGRSEAFF. The CDR3 DNA reads as TGTGCCAGCAGTTACCCAGGCCGTAGTGAAGCTTTCTTT.